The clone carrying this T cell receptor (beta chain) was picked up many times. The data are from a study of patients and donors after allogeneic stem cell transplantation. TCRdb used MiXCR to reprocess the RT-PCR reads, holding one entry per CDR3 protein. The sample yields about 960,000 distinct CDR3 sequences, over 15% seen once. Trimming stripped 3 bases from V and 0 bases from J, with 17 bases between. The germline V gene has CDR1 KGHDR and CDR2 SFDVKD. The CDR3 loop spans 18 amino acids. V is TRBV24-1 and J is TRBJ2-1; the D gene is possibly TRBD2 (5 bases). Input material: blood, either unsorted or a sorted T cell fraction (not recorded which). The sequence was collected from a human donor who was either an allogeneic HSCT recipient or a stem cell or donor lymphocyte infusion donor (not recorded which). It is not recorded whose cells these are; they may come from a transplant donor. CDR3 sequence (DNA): TGTGCCACCAGTGATCCTCAGGACTTGGCAAGCTCCTACAATGAGCAGTTCTTC. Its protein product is CATSDPQDLASSYNEQFF.